The T cell receptor (beta chain) under discussion was sequenced for a study of T cells in Graves' hyperthyroidism and ophthalmopathy. Study-level background: At initial diagnosis, before any treatment had begun, peripheral blood was obtained.

RNA transcripts were the template for amplifying TCR beta CDR3 regions. HTBI primers were the set used in a first-round RT-PCR of the TCR CDR3. A single record per CDR3 protein comes from TCRdb applying MiXCR to the multiplex PCR reads. The table has about 270,000 distinct CDR3 sequences, 22% seen once. The germline V gene encodes CDR1 LNHDA and CDR2 SQIVND (reference sequence). Trimming removed 6 bases at V and 2 bases at J, with 14 bases between. The CDR3 is 15 residues long. The sample consisted of blood. The gene calls are TRBV19 and TRBJ1-5; TRBD1 is a possible D gene (6 bases). The receptor was isolated from a young man with Graves' ophthalmopathy. DNA for the CDR3: TGTGCCAGTAGCGTTACCCACAGGGGCAATCAGCCCCAGCATTTT. Protein: CASSVTHRGNQPQHF.